This is a list of T cell receptor beta chains from one sample in a study of T cells in Graves' hyperthyroidism and ophthalmopathy. TCRdb reprocessed the multiplex PCR reads with MiXCR, giving one entry per CDR3 protein. This sample carries 270,000 or so distinct CDR3 sequences, 15% of them seen once, and the ten largest clones take more than 30%. Specimen: blood. Source of these receptors: a woman between 50 and 59 years old with Graves' hyperthyroidism that later progressed to Graves' ophthalmopathy. Both conserved end residues are part of each CDR3. D genes are given only for firm matches. Rows may omit the clone size; those that give it use once, few, many or a size class.

clone size	V gene	D gene	J gene	CDR3 DNA	CDR3 protein
many	TRBV12-3/TRBV12-4	-	TRBJ1-1	TGTGCCAGCAGTTTGAGTCAGGGCACTGAAGCTTTCTTT	CASSLSQGTEAFF
many	TRBV2	-	TRBJ2-5	TGTGCCAGCAGTGAACAGCCAGCCGTGGAGACCCAGTACTTC	CASSEQPAVETQYF
-	TRBV19	-	TRBJ1-1	TGTGCCAGTAGGTATTACGATGGCGGGAAGTACACTGAAGCTTTCTTT	CASRYYDGGKYTEAFF
many	TRBV6-1	TRBD2	TRBJ2-1	TGTGCCAGCAGTGAACTCCGCGGGAGTCCTACCAATGAGCAGTTCTTC	CASSELRGSPTNEQFF
few	TRBV4-1	-	TRBJ2-2	TGCGCCAGCACCCCCAGAGGGGCCTCGAACACCGGGGAGCTGTTTTTT	CASTPRGASNTGELFF
-	TRBV28	-	TRBJ1-1	TGTGCCAGCAGGCGGACTGTGTTAGAAGCTTTCTTT	CASRRTVLEAFF
few	TRBV18	-	TRBJ1-5	TGTGCCAGCTCCCAACAGGACTCTAATCAGCCCCAGCATTTT	CASSQQDSNQPQHF
many	TRBV3-1	TRBD2	TRBJ2-7	TGTGCCAGCAGTCGCAACCTAGCGGGAGTATTTGTCGAGCAGTACTTC	CASSRNLAGVFVEQYF
many	TRBV2	-	TRBJ2-7	TGTGCCAGCAGGGTCGGACTTCTCCTCTACGAGCAGTACTTC	CASRVGLLLYEQYF
many	TRBV2	TRBD2	TRBJ2-2	TGTGCCACCAGCGGGGGGCCCACCGGGGAGCTGTTTTTT	CATSGGPTGELFF
many	TRBV20-1	-	TRBJ2-5	TGCAGTGCAGAGGTTGTAGAGACCCAGTACTTC	CSAEVVETQYF
-	TRBV2	-	TRBJ2-5	TGTGCCAGCAGTGATTGGGACCTTCGGTACTTC	CASSDWDLRYF
many	TRBV7-2	-	TRBJ2-5	TGTGCCAGCAGCTTAGTAGTTCAGATCCAAGAGACCCAGTACTTC	CASSLVVQIQETQYF
many	TRBV28	TRBD1	TRBJ2-5	TGTGCCAGCAGTTTACCCGGGACAGGGAGGAGAGAGACCCAGTACTTC	CASSLPGTGRRETQYF
-	TRBV19	TRBD1	TRBJ1-2	TGTGCCACCATGACAGGGGAGAAGTATGGCTACACCTTC	CATMTGEKYGYTF
-	TRBV20-1	-	TRBJ1-2	TGCAGTGCTAGAGATAGATTGGGGCGCGGGCGTGGCTACACCTTC	CSARDRLGRGRGYTF
many	TRBV28	TRBD2	TRBJ2-1	TGTGCCAGCAGTTTCTTCCTTCCGGGACTAGCGGGAAATGAGCAGTTCTTC	CASSFFLPGLAGNEQFF
many	TRBV2	TRBD1	TRBJ2-7	TGTGCCAGCATGGACAGGGGCGACGAGCAGTACTTC	CASMDRGDEQYF
-	TRBV6-2/TRBV6-3	-	TRBJ1-1	TGTGCCAGCAGTTACTCCAGGTTATTGAACACTGAAGCTTTCTTT	CASSYSRLLNTEAFF
few	TRBV9	-	TRBJ1-3	TGTGCCAGCAGCCCTAGAGGACGGAGCTCCTCTGGAAACACCATATATTTT	CASSPRGRSSSGNTIYF
-	TRBV5-4	TRBD2	TRBJ2-1	TGTGCCAGCGCAACTAGCGGCTCCTACAATGAGCAGTTCTTC	CASATSGSYNEQFF
many	TRBV20-1	TRBD1	TRBJ2-3	TGCAGTGCTATTCCCTTGGACAGGGCAGGCCCAGATACGCAGTATTTT	CSAIPLDRAGPDTQYF
few	TRBV6-5	-	TRBJ2-7	TGTGCCAGCAGTTACGACAGTTCGAGCTCCTACGAGCAGTACTTC	CASSYDSSSSYEQYF
-	TRBV4-1	TRBD2	TRBJ2-1	TGCGCCAGCAGCCGCGAGCGGGATTCCTACAATGAGCAGTTCTTC	CASSRERDSYNEQFF
-	TRBV19	-	TRBJ1-3	TGTGCCAGTACCCCCCACGGGGTTCCCTCTGGAAACACCATATATTTT	CASTPHGVPSGNTIYF
many	TRBV2	-	TRBJ2-1	TGTGCCAGCAGGCCGGAACTAGCTATGGGTTTGAATGAGCAGTTCTTC	CASRPELAMGLNEQFF
-	TRBV11-2	-	TRBJ1-2	TGTCCCAGCACCCAGGGGCAGGGAATAGGTGGCTACACCTTC	CPSTQGQGIGGYTF
-	TRBV9	-	TRBJ2-5	TGTGCCAGCAGCGTAGCCGGGATGGCGGAGACCCAGTACTTC	CASSVAGMAETQYF
many	TRBV20-1	-	TRBJ2-7	TGCAGTGCTAGATCCCCTGGAGGGCCTTACTACGAGCAGTACTTC	CSARSPGGPYYEQYF
-	TRBV24-1	TRBD2	TRBJ2-1	TGTGCCACCAGTGACCCAAGCGGGAGGAGCTCCTACAATGAGCAGTTCTTC	CATSDPSGRSSYNEQFF
few	TRBV7-8	-	TRBJ1-5	TGTGCCAGCAGCTTAGTAGCGGGGGAGGGTCAGCCCCAGCATTTT	CASSLVAGEGQPQHF
many	TRBV7-8	-	TRBJ1-5	TGTGCCAGCAGCCTGACTGGGGTTCCCTCCAATCAGCCCCAGCATTTT	CASSLTGVPSNQPQHF
many	TRBV20-1	TRBD1	TRBJ1-1	TGCAGTGCTGGGACAGTGATGAACACTGAAGCTTTCTTT	CSAGTVMNTEAFF
many	TRBV5-1	-	TRBJ2-5	TGCGCCAGCACTCTCTTACAGGGTCCCTCCCAAGAGACCCAGTACTTC	CASTLLQGPSQETQYF
many	TRBV28	-	TRBJ2-7	TGTGCCAGCAGTCAGGACTTCTACGAGCAGTACTTC	CASSQDFYEQYF
many	TRBV5-1	-	TRBJ2-7	TGCGCCAGCAGCCCAGGGGGGGGCAGAGAGTACTTC	CASSPGGGREYF
few	TRBV27	-	TRBJ1-5	TGTGCCAGCGGGGAATACCGAAATAGCAATCAGCCCCAGCATTTT	CASGEYRNSNQPQHF
-	TRBV10-3	-	TRBJ2-2	TGTGCCATCATGAAAGAGCGCCCGAACACCGGGGAGCTGTTTTTT	CAIMKERPNTGELFF
few	TRBV24-1	TRBD2	TRBJ2-3	TGTGCCACCAGTGAACTTAGCGGGAGGGGGGGCCCAGATACGCAGTATTTT	CATSELSGRGGPDTQYF
many	TRBV6-2/TRBV6-3	TRBD1	TRBJ2-4	TGTGCCAGCAGTTATCCGAGACAGGGTGGGGACATTCAGTACTTC	CASSYPRQGGDIQYF